These T cell receptor beta chains were read from a single sample in a study of vaccination and CD4 T cells after COVID-19. TCRdb ran MiXCR on the PCR reads and lists one entry per CDR3 protein. Of under 10,000 distinct CDR3 sequences in the sample, about 34% are singletons; the top ten hold less than 20%. No cognate antigen is known for these TCRs. Sequenced: CD4+ T cells from blood, cultured in vitro. These receptors were taken from a human donor in good health. The CDR3 runs from the conserved cysteine through the conserved F or W. A D gene is named only where the DNA matches it firmly. Expanded clones get a size class; other rows say once, few or many, or leave the size out.

TRBD1	TRBJ1-1	.	TRBV15	CATSRGDSLVAFF	TGTGCCACCAGCAGAGGGGACAGTTTGGTAGCTTTCTTT
.	TRBJ1-2	few	TRBV29-1	CSVEERGNYGYTF	TGCAGCGTTGAAGAAAGGGGGAACTATGGCTACACCTTC
.	TRBJ1-6	few	TRBV2	CASYPRHTNSPLHF	TGTGCCAGCTACCCCAGGCATACGAATTCACCCCTCCACTTT
.	TRBJ2-7	.	TRBV28	CASSLRYYEQYF	TGTGCCAGCAGTTTACGGTACTACGAGCAGTACTTC
.	TRBJ2-1	.	TRBV27	CASSGGFTLSNEQFF	TGTGCCAGCTCGGGGGGCTTTACGTTGTCGAATGAGCAGTTCTTC
.	TRBJ2-1	few	TRBV24-1	CATSDLPQGGIPLYNEQFF	TGTGCCACCAGTGATTTGCCTCAGGGGGGGATACCTCTTTACAATGAGCAGTTCTTC
TRBD1	TRBJ1-2	.	TRBV5-1	CASTPTGGVNYGYTF	TGCGCCAGCACCCCGACAGGGGGGGTAAACTATGGCTACACCTTC
TRBD2	TRBJ2-5	.	TRBV27	CASSPLGSGRPLQETQYF	TGTGCCAGCAGTCCCCTTGGAAGCGGGAGGCCTCTGCAAGAGACCCAGTACTTC
TRBD1	TRBJ1-2	few	TRBV6-5	CASSFRGIRYGYTF	TGTGCCAGCAGTTTCAGGGGGATTCGGTATGGCTACACCTTC
.	TRBJ2-7	.	TRBV7-2	CASSLYASSYEQYF	TGTGCCAGCAGCTTATATGCCAGCTCCTACGAGCAGTACTTC
.	TRBJ2-7	.	TRBV7-2	CASSPKGRNPYEQYF	TGTGCCAGCAGCCCAAAGGGGAGGAATCCCTACGAGCAGTACTTC
TRBD2	TRBJ2-1	once	TRBV7-2	CASSLAGGEAGVYNEQFF	TGTGCCAGCAGCTTAGCGGGGGGGGAAGCGGGAGTCTACAATGAGCAGTTCTTC
.	TRBJ2-7	few	TRBV15	CATSRSPSQGSREQYF	TGTGCCACCAGCAGATCCCCATCTCAGGGGTCGAGGGAGCAGTACTTC
TRBD2	TRBJ2-1	.	TRBV6-5	CASSYLLAGGNEQFF	TGTGCCAGCAGTTACCTGCTAGCGGGAGGGAATGAGCAGTTCTTC
.	TRBJ2-7	few	TRBV6-1	CASSEFPIGGGGAYEQYF	TGTGCCAGCAGTGAATTCCCTATCGGCGGAGGAGGGGCCTACGAGCAGTACTTC
.	TRBJ1-3	.	TRBV20-1	CSARLSSSGNTIYF	TGCAGTGCTAGATTATCATCGTCCGGAAACACCATATATTTT
.	TRBJ2-7	few	TRBV7-2	CASSLPSYEQYF	TGTGCCAGCAGCCTGCCCTCCTACGAGCAGTACTTC
.	TRBJ1-5	few	TRBV6-1	CASARGWGNQPQHF	TGTGCCAGCGCGAGGGGCTGGGGCAATCAGCCCCAGCATTTT
.	TRBJ2-2	few	TRBV28	CASSLTTGELFF	TGTGCCAGCAGTTTAACTACCGGGGAGCTGTTTTTT
.	TRBJ2-3	.	TRBV19	CASSGSMGTDTQYF	TGTGCCAGTAGTGGATCGATGGGCACAGATACGCAGTATTTT
.	TRBJ2-1	.	TRBV7-2	CASTYSGNNEQFF	TGTGCCAGCACCTATAGCGGAAACAATGAGCAGTTCTTC
TRBD1	TRBJ1-5	.	TRBV9	CASSVAGTGNQPQHF	TGTGCCAGCAGCGTAGCCGGGACAGGCAATCAGCCCCAGCATTTT
TRBD1	TRBJ2-1	.	TRBV7-2	CASSLSWDRVQYNEQFF	TGTGCCAGCAGCTTATCTTGGGACAGGGTGCAGTACAATGAGCAGTTCTTC
.	TRBJ2-1	.	TRBV7-3	CASSLIGGANNEQFF	TGTGCCAGCAGCTTAATTGGAGGGGCCAACAATGAGCAGTTCTTC
.	TRBJ1-1	few	TRBV20-1	CSARNSLRAEAFF	TGCAGTGCTAGGAACAGTTTACGCGCTGAAGCTTTCTTT
.	TRBJ1-5	few	TRBV20-1	CSASWGLGRGNQPQHF	TGCAGTGCTAGTTGGGGTCTCGGGAGGGGCAATCAGCCCCAGCATTTT
TRBD2	TRBJ2-3	.	TRBV2	CASRILAGMSTDTQYF	TGTGCCAGCAGGATATTAGCGGGGATGAGCACAGATACGCAGTATTTT
TRBD2	TRBJ2-5	few	TRBV28	CASSFPGLAVQETQYF	TGTGCCAGCAGTTTTCCGGGACTAGCGGTCCAAGAGACCCAGTACTTC
.	TRBJ2-7	.	TRBV7-8	CASSGSYEQYF	TGTGCCAGCAGCGGGTCCTACGAGCAGTACTTC
.	TRBJ2-5	few	TRBV6-4	CASSEGKTGGETQYF	TGTGCCAGCAGTGAAGGGAAGACAGGCGGGGAGACCCAGTACTTC
.	TRBJ2-3	few	TRBV20-1	CSARDQGSSTDTQYF	TGCAGTGCTAGAGATCAGGGATCTAGCACAGATACGCAGTATTTT
TRBD1	TRBJ2-7	.	TRBV7-8	CASSLQGVKLYEQYF	TGTGCCAGCAGCTTACAGGGGGTAAAGCTCTACGAGCAGTACTTC
.	TRBJ1-2	.	TRBV12-3/TRBV12-4	CASSLDSPNYGYTF	TGTGCCAGCAGTTTAGACAGCCCTAACTATGGCTACACCTTC
TRBD1	TRBJ2-5	.	TRBV28	CASSPGTAGGYTQYF	TGTGCCAGCAGTCCCGGGACAGCTGGCGGGTATACCCAGTACTTC
TRBD1	TRBJ1-2	few	TRBV6-5	CASSLGQNYGYTF	TGTGCCAGCAGTTTGGGACAGAACTATGGCTACACCTTC
.	TRBJ1-1	few	TRBV27	CAGEAHGSRRLNTEAFF	TGTGCCGGCGAAGCCCACGGGTCTAGGCGTTTGAACACTGAAGCTTTCTTT
.	TRBJ1-5	.	TRBV5-4	CASSLGGANQPQHF	TGTGCCAGCAGCTTGGGAGGGGCGAATCAGCCCCAGCATTTT
TRBD1	TRBJ1-1	medium-sized	TRBV27	CASGRWDRANTEAFF	TGTGCCAGCGGAAGATGGGACAGGGCGAACACTGAAGCTTTCTTT
.	TRBJ1-5	few	TRBV7-2	CASSLERYAHQPQHF	TGTGCCAGCAGCTTAGAACGGTATGCACACCAGCCCCAGCATTTT
.	TRBJ2-7	.	TRBV12-3/TRBV12-4	CASRRGHSYEQYF	TGTGCCAGCAGACGGGGACACTCCTACGAGCAGTACTTC
.	TRBJ1-5	few	TRBV24-1	CATSDSGAGRQPQHF	TGTGCCACCAGTGATTCGGGGGCAGGGAGGCAGCCCCAGCATTTT
TRBD1	TRBJ1-5	.	TRBV6-1	CATDRAGTSNQPQHF	TGTGCCACGGACAGGGCAGGGACGAGCAATCAGCCCCAGCATTTT
.	TRBJ1-2	few	TRBV28	CASSTTTAEYYGYTF	TGTGCCAGCAGCACTACTACAGCGGAATACTATGGCTACACCTTC
.	TRBJ2-4	.	TRBV28	CASSSSGTTTFF	TGTGCCAGCAGTTCATCAGGCACTACCACCTTTTTC
.	TRBJ2-3	.	TRBV15	CATSSTLGLGTDTQYF	TGTGCCACCAGCTCCACTCTAGGGCTCGGCACAGATACGCAGTATTTT